Listed below are T cell receptor beta chains from one sample, sequenced in a study of blood T cell repertoires in COVID-19. Data came from immunoSEQ multiplex PCR; TCRdb stores just in-frame clones and leaves some out. The table includes around 29,000 clones, 80% to 90% detected once. The sample taken for sequencing was peripheral blood. Receptor source: a man between 60 and 75 years old with acute or convalescent COVID-19. CDR3s include the opening cysteine and the closing phenylalanine or tryptophan. The D gene is left open where the match is weak. Expanded clones get a size class; other rows say once, few or many, or leave the size out.

clone_size	j_call	d_call	v_call	cdr3_nt	cdr3_aa
.	TRBJ2-3	TRBD1	TRBV18	TGTGCCAGCTCATGGGACAGGGGAGGCACAGATACGCAGTATTTT	CASSWDRGGTDTQYF
.	TRBJ1-1	TRBD1	TRBV11-2	TGTGCCAGCAGCTCCGGGCCACAGGGGGGGCGGGCTGAAGCTTTCTTT	CASSSGPQGGRAEAFF
.	TRBJ2-2	.	TRBV7-3	TGTGCCAGCAGCCAAACCCCCTTAGCAGAGACCGGGGAGCTGTTTTTT	CASSQTPLAETGELFF
.	TRBJ2-7	.	TRBV14	TGTGCCAGCAGCCGAACGTGGGGGGAAGTGGAGTACTTC	CASSRTWGEVEYF
.	TRBJ2-2	.	TRBV7-2	TGTGCCAGCAGCTTACTAGGTGGGGAGCTGTTTTTT	CASSLLGGELFF
.	TRBJ2-2	.	TRBV19	TGTGCTAGTAGTATAGACCCTACCCCCCCCGGGGAGCTGTTTTTT	CASSIDPTPPGELFF
.	TRBJ1-3	.	TRBV6-6	TGTGCCAGCAGTACGTCAGGGGCGTCTGGAAACACCATATATTTT	CASSTSGASGNTIYF
.	TRBJ2-1	TRBD2	TRBV10-2	TGCGCCAGCAGTCGGGAGCGGGGTTCCTACAATGAGCAGTTCTTC	CASSRERGSYNEQFF
once	TRBJ1-1	.	TRBV19	TGTGCCAGTAGTCCAGGATACAGGGAGAACACTGAAGCTTTCTTT	CASSPGYRENTEAFF
.	TRBJ2-7	.	TRBV9	TGTGCCAGCAGCGTAGCTTACTCCTCCTACGAGCAGTACTTC	CASSVAYSSYEQYF
.	TRBJ1-6	.	TRBV7-9	TGTGCCAGCAGCTTAGGACAGGAAATTAATTCACCCCTCCACTTT	CASSLGQEINSPLHF
.	TRBJ2-4	.	TRBV6-2/TRBV6-3	TGTGCCAGCAGTTTACGAGACTTTAAAAACATTCAGTACTTC	CASSLRDFKNIQYF
.	TRBJ1-1	.	TRBV7-8	TGTGCCAGCAGCTTCAGATTGAACACTGAAGCTTTCTTT	CASSFRLNTEAFF
.	TRBJ2-3	TRBD2	TRBV2	TGTGCCAGCAGGACTAGCCGCACAGATACGCAGTATTTT	CASRTSRTDTQYF
.	TRBJ1-5	.	TRBV28	TGTGCCAGCAGTACCGCAGGGAATAGCAATCAGCCCCAGCATTTT	CASSTAGNSNQPQHF
.	TRBJ2-7	TRBD2	TRBV5-1	TGCGCCAGCAGCTACCCGAACCGGACTAGCGGAAAACTCTACGAGCAGTACTTC	CASSYPNRTSGKLYEQYF
.	TRBJ2-1	.	TRBV6-4	TGTGCCAGCAGTGACGTCCCGGGACAATCCTACAATGAGCAGTTCTTC	CASSDVPGQSYNEQFF
.	TRBJ1-2	TRBD1	TRBV28	TGTGCCAGCAGGGAATCCGGGACAGCCACAGGAGGCTACACCTTC	CASRESGTATGGYTF
.	TRBJ1-1	.	TRBV11-2	TGTGCCAGCAGCTCCCCTCCCCTGGGACAACTGAACACTGAAGCTTTCTTT	CASSSPPLGQLNTEAFF
.	TRBJ2-3	.	TRBV27	TGTGCCAGCAGTTTAGGGGAGACTAGCACAGATACGCAGTATTTT	CASSLGETSTDTQYF
.	TRBJ2-5	.	TRBV5-4	TGTGCCAGCAGCTCCTCAGGCGGGGGCGAGACCCAGTACTTC	CASSSSGGGETQYF
.	TRBJ1-5	TRBD1	TRBV4-1	TGCGCCAGCAGCCAAGGAGACGGGACAGGGTGGAAACCCCAGCATTTT	CASSQGDGTGWKPQHF
.	TRBJ1-3	.	TRBV2	TGTGCCAGCAGTGGGGTGGGGACTATGGGAAACACCATATATTTT	CASSGVGTMGNTIYF
.	TRBJ1-6	.	TRBV6-6	TGTGCCAGCAGTTACGGCGGGGGCTCCTATAATTCACCCCTCCACTTT	CASSYGGGSYNSPLHF
.	TRBJ1-2	.	TRBV18	TGTGCCAGCTCACGAGGACAGAACTATGGCTACACCTTC	CASSRGQNYGYTF
.	TRBJ1-1	.	TRBV29-1	TGCAGCGTTCCCAGGGGGAACACTGAAGCTTTCTTT	CSVPRGNTEAFF
.	TRBJ2-5	.	TRBV7-9	TGTGCCAGCAGCTTAGCGCAGATGGTGTACCAAGAGACCCAGTACTTC	CASSLAQMVYQETQYF
.	TRBJ2-7	.	TRBV7-9	TGTGCCAGCAGCTTCGGGAACGAGCAGTACTTC	CASSFGNEQYF
once	TRBJ2-3	TRBD2	TRBV3-1/TRBV3-2	TGTGCCAGCAGACCTGGGACTAGCGGCACAGATACGCAGTATTTT	CASRPGTSGTDTQYF
.	TRBJ2-3	TRBD2	TRBV7-2	TGTGCCAGCAGCCCGGCAGCGGGGGGGGGACCAGATACGCAGTATTTT	CASSPAAGGGPDTQYF
.	TRBJ2-1	.	TRBV27	TGTGCCAGCAGTTTCGGGGCTCGCGGGGGCTCTTACAATGAGCAGTTCTTC	CASSFGARGGSYNEQFF
.	TRBJ1-6	.	TRBV2	TGTGCCAGCAGTGACCTGGGCGCGGGTGGTAATTCACCCCTCCACTTT	CASSDLGAGGNSPLHF
.	TRBJ1-5	.	TRBV19	TGTGCCAGTAGTCCTGAGCAGGCTCAGCCCCAGCATTTT	CASSPEQAQPQHF
.	TRBJ2-3	.	TRBV7-9	TGTGCCAGCAGCTTCCAGGGGACAGATACGCAGTATTTT	CASSFQGTDTQYF
.	TRBJ1-5	.	TRBV5-4	TGTGCCAGCAGCTTAGACCGGGAGGGGCAGCCCCAGCATTTT	CASSLDREGQPQHF
.	TRBJ1-1	TRBD1	TRBV19	TGTGCCAGCACGATCTCAATAACAGGGGGCACTGAAGCTTTCTTT	CASTISITGGTEAFF
.	TRBJ1-1	.	TRBV27	TGTGCCAGCAGTTCGGCAGGGGCTCAGGCTGAAGCTTTCTTT	CASSSAGAQAEAFF
.	TRBJ2-5	.	TRBV5-6	TGTGCCAGCAGCTTGGCAGGATTGGAGACCCAGTACTTC	CASSLAGLETQYF
.	TRBJ1-1	.	TRBV27	TGTGCCAGCAGTTTGAGACAGAACACTGAAGCTTTCTTT	CASSLRQNTEAFF
.	TRBJ1-5	.	TRBV4-1	TGCGCCAGCAGCCAAGGGGGGCAGGGTAGGCAGCCCCAGCATTTT	CASSQGGQGRQPQHF
.	TRBJ1-1	.	TRBV28	TGTGCCAGCAGTTTCCCAGGGAACACTGAAGCTTTCTTT	CASSFPGNTEAFF
few	TRBJ2-7	TRBD1	TRBV7-9	TGTGCCAGCAGAGAGACGGGACAGGGGAACGAGCAGTACTTC	CASRETGQGNEQYF
.	TRBJ1-4	TRBD1	TRBV5-1	TGCGCCAGCAGCTTGGAGGGACAGGGGGCTAATGAAAAACTGTTTTTT	CASSLEGQGANEKLFF
.	TRBJ2-1	.	TRBV27	TGTGCCAGCAGTTTAATCTCCAGGAATGAGCAGTTCTTC	CASSLISRNEQFF
.	TRBJ1-3	.	TRBV28	TGTGCCAGCAGTCCCCGGGGGGGGACCACTGGAAACACCATATATTTT	CASSPRGGTTGNTIYF
.	TRBJ1-6	.	TRBV6-5	TGTGCCAGCAGTTACGTCAGGGCAGGGGAGTCACCCCTCCACTTT	CASSYVRAGESPLHF
.	TRBJ2-1	TRBD2	TRBV6-5	TGTGCCAGCACCTGGGACTACGGTGGGACTGAGCAGTTCTTC	CASTWDYGGTEQFF